Below, 32 T cell receptor beta chains from the same sample are listed, as sequenced in a study of CD8+ T cells in alopecia areata. Reverse transcribed after extraction, RNA yielded cDNA as the sequencing template. The repertoire was sequenced with immunoSEQ multiplex PCR; TCRdb's copy has only in-frame clones and lacks some. The data contain about 180,000 clones, just under 60% of them singletons. The sequences come from CD4+ T cells sorted from blood, collected at week 0. These receptors were taken from a human donor with alopecia areata.

This clone turned up a few times. This chain links TRBV29-1 with TRBJ2-4; 9 bases are shared with TRBD1. The CDR3 loop spans 13 amino acids. The ends lost 7 bases at V and 7 bases at J; junction bases unmatched: 8. Germline values: CDR1 SQVTM, CDR2 ANQGSEA. Here the CDR3 DNA reads TGCAGCGCAGAGGACAGGGGCCCTAACATTCAGTACTTC. Its protein is CSAEDRGPNIQYF.

This rearrangement joins TRBV6-5 to TRBJ1-1; maybe TRBD1 (5 bases). This CDR3 has 14 amino acids. Germline CDR1 is MNHEY and CDR2 is SVGAGI. V was shortened by 7 bases and J by 5 bases, with 17 bases between the two germline ends. The CDR3 loop is CASTTEMGRTEAFF. CDR3 DNA sequence: TGTGCCAGCACTACAGAGATGGGGCGGACTGAAGCTTTCTTT.

V is TRBV2 and J is TRBJ1-5; D is unclear. Trimming pared 4 bases from V and 2 bases from J, leaving 6 bases between. The germline gives CDR1 SNHLY, CDR2 FYNNEI. The CDR3 is 13 amino acids. The CDR3 DNA follows: TGTGCCAGCAGTGGGGGTCGCAATCAGCCCCAGCATTTT. Amino acid sequence: CASSGGRNQPQHF.

The chain links TRBV9 to TRBJ2-2, with 8 nucleotides matching TRBD1. The J segment lost 6 bases and the V segment lost 2 bases, leaving 6 bases of the junction unmatched. Germline CDR1 is SGDLS and CDR2 is YYNGEE. The CDR3 has 15 residues. The CDR3 reads CASSVRGQGSGELFF. As DNA, the CDR3 is TGTGCCAGCAGCGTCAGAGGACAGGGCTCCGGGGAGCTGTTTTTT.

V usage is TRBV5-6 and J usage is TRBJ1-6; D remains ambiguous. Deletions cut 0 bases from V and 10 bases from J, with 8 bases between. The CDR3 has 13 amino acids. CDR1 SGHDT and CDR2 YYEEEE come from the germline V gene. CDR3 nucleotide sequence: TGTGCCAGCAGCTTGGGAGTCAACTCACCCCTCCACTTT. It specifies CASSLGVNSPLHF. The variable domain in full, completed from reference TRBV5-6 and TRBJ1-6, reads DAGVTQSPTHLIKTRGQQVTLRCSPKSGHDTVSWYQQALGQGPQFIFQYYEEEERQRGNFPDRFSGHQFPNYSSELNVNALLLGDSALYLCASSLGVNSPLHFGNGTRLTVT.

This clone was seen more than once but under ten times. The chain couples TRBV6-5 to TRBJ2-3, with 9 bases identical to TRBD1. The germline V gene encodes CDR1 MNHEY and CDR2 SVGAGI. V lost 2 bases and J lost 5; bases outside the gene matches: 8. The CDR3 sequence is 16 residues long. The CDR3 DNA follows: TGTGCCAGCAGTTACGGGGGACAGGGACTCAGAGATACGCAGTATTTT. Translation: CASSYGGQGLRDTQYF.

This chain joins TRBV7-9 and TRBJ2-6, with a weak D call TRBD1 (6 bases). The V end was cut by 5 bases, the J end by 0 bases, with 17 bases between. Germline V gene sequence: CDR1 SEHNR, CDR2 FQNEAQ (reference sequence). The CDR3 totals 18 residues. The CDR3 reads CASSGSTGTFSGANVLTF. DNA for the CDR3: TGTGCCAGCAGCGGGTCGACAGGAACATTCTCTGGGGCCAACGTCCTGACTTTC.

V is TRBV5-1 and J is TRBJ1-2, with 10 bases aligning to TRBD1. The V segment lost 4 bases and the J segment 3 bases; nucleotides outside the gene matches: 6. Looked up from germline, CDR1 is SGHRS and CDR2 is YFSETQ. The CDR3 has 15 residues. CDR3 DNA: TGCGCCAGCAGCCCGGGGGACAGGGGAGACTATGGCTACACCTTC. Translation: CASSPGDRGDYGYTF.

The chain uses TRBV7-2 and TRBJ1-2, with TRBD1 matching 11 bases. The CDR3 has 13 amino acids. Germline V gene sequence: CDR1 SGHTA, CDR2 FQGNSA. V trimming: 5 bases; J trimming: 7 bases; junction bases outside the gene matches: 3. The CDR3 bases are TGTGCCAGCAGCCAGGACAGGGGGCTTGGCTACACCTTC. Amino acids: CASSQDRGLGYTF.

This clone turned up a few times. The genes are TRBV5-1 and TRBJ1-4; weak D call: TRBD1 (6 bases). Germline assignment: CDR1 SGHRS and CDR2 YFSETQ. This CDR3 is 18 amino acids long. Trimming removed 0 bases from V and 7 bases from J, with 22 bases in between. The CDR3 DNA follows: TGCGCCAGCAGCTTGGACCCAGGGGCGCAAGGAGGATTTGAAAAACTGTTTTTT. Encoded protein: CASSLDPGAQGGFEKLFF.

This chain uses TRBV29-1 with TRBJ2-5; no clear D gene. CDR1 and CDR2 (germline): SQVTM, ANQGSEA. The V gene lost 7 bases and the J gene lost 5 bases, with 11 bases spanning the gap. There are 11 residues in the CDR3. CDR3 residues: CSAVGMETQYF. CDR3 nucleotide sequence: TGCAGCGCCGTGGGAATGGAGACCCAGTACTTC.

This chain joins TRBV18 and TRBJ2-1, with D maybe TRBD2 (7 bases). Trimming stripped 6 bases from V and 8 bases from J, with 17 bases between. In germline, CDR1 is KGHSH, CDR2 LQKENI. The CDR3 has 14 amino acids. CDR3 DNA sequence: TGTGCCAGCTCCCAGGGGACTAAATTTTATGAGCAGTTCTTC. Amino acids: CASSQGTKFYEQFF.

The chain is built from TRBV6-5 and TRBJ2-1, with TRBD2 matching 8 bases. Looked up from germline, CDR1 is MNHEY and CDR2 is SVGAGI. V was pared by 4 bases and J by 4 bases, with 6 bases of the junction left unmatched. The CDR3 has 15 amino acids. The CDR3 DNA is TGTGCCAGCAGTTCTATAGCGGGGAAGTACAATGAGCAGTTCTTC. Translation gives CASSSIAGKYNEQFF.

This rearrangement joins TRBV7-9 to TRBJ2-5, with 7 bases identical to TRBD1. V was pared by 5 bases and J by 5 bases, with 8 bases of the junction left unmatched. Germline values: CDR1 SEHNR, CDR2 FQNEAQ (reference sequence). The CDR3 is 14 amino acids. CDR3 region: CASSPRQGRETQYF. In DNA form, the CDR3 reads TGTGCCAGCAGCCCACGACAGGGACGGGAGACCCAGTACTTC.

This clone was detected only a few times. The CDR3 nucleotides are TGTGCCAGCTCCTATGACAGGACTCAAGAGACCCAGTACTTC. It translates to CASSYDRTQETQYF. This chain uses TRBV18 with TRBJ2-5; TRBD1 might be the D (6 bases). V was shortened by 6 bases and J by 2 bases, with 13 bases between the two germline ends. Germline CDR1 reads KGHSH; CDR2 reads LQKENI. This CDR3 contains 14 residues.

This clone showed up just once. The V call is TRBV7-3, the J call TRBJ2-3, with TRBD2 as a possible D gene (5 bases). Germline CDR1 SGHTA, CDR2 FQGTGA. CDR3 length equals 15 residues. Trimming took off 2 bases at V and 6 bases at J, with 15 bases between the two ends. The CDR3 nucleotides are TGTGCCAGCAGCTTACTAGCATCTTCGTCTGATACGCAGTATTTT. Translated: CASSLLASSSDTQYF.

The rearrangement uses TRBV4-2 and TRBJ2-2, with D tentatively TRBD1 or TRBD2 (6 bases each). CDR3 size: 15 residues. V shed 0 bases and J shed 7 bases, with 12 bases lying between them. Germline V lookup: CDR1 LGHNA, CDR2 YNFKEQ. The CDR3 here is CASSQDIGGDGELFF. The CDR3 nucleotides read TGTGCCAGCAGCCAAGATATCGGGGGCGACGGGGAGCTGTTTTTT.

V usage is TRBV30 and J usage is TRBJ1-2; D remains ambiguous. The CDR3 totals 13 residues. Germline CDR1 reads GTSNPN; CDR2 reads SVGIG (reference sequence). V was trimmed by 0 bases and J by 0 bases, leaving 5 bases between them. CDR3 in amino acids: CAWSVEANYGYTF. In nucleotides, the CDR3 is TGTGCCTGGAGTGTAGAAGCTAACTATGGCTACACCTTC.

This chain connects TRBV6-5 to TRBJ2-7; the D gene is possibly TRBD1 (6 bases). From germline, CDR1 is MNHEY and CDR2 SVGAGI. Trimming shortened V by 0 bases and J by 4 bases, and 13 bases separated the two germline ends. This CDR3 spans 15 amino acids. The CDR3: CASSYSSLGAYEQYF. The CDR3 nucleotides read TGTGCCAGCAGTTACTCGAGTCTGGGGGCTTACGAGCAGTACTTC.

The chain joins TRBV2 to TRBJ2-2; D is possibly TRBD1 (6 bases). Germline V gives CDR1 SNHLY, CDR2 FYNNEI. V was cut by 7 bases and J by 1 base, with 7 bases left in between. The CDR3 contains 13 residues. The CDR3 nucleotides are TGTGCCAGCATGGGACAGAACACCGGGGAGCTGTTTTTT. Translated, it gives CASMGQNTGELFF.

The chain has TRBV2 and TRBJ1-1; a weak D match, TRBD1 (6 bases). The CDR3 length is 15 residues. The V gene's germline CDR1 is SNHLY and CDR2 FYNNEI. Deletions cut 7 bases from V and 0 bases from J, with 15 bases between. CDR3 coding DNA: TGTGCCAGCAACAAGGGGGGGCAGCTGAACACTGAAGCTTTCTTT. Protein product: CASNKGGQLNTEAFF.

This sequence joins TRBV30 and TRBJ2-2; D is uncertain. V lost 0 bases and J lost 5, with 7 bases in between. The CDR3 totals 13 residues. Germline V gene data show CDR1 as GTSNPN and CDR2 as SVGIG (reference sequence). This CDR3 is CAWSVHGTGELFF. CDR3 sequence (DNA): TGTGCCTGGAGTGTACACGGGACCGGGGAGCTGTTTTTT. Full variable domain (missing parts from reference TRBV30 and TRBJ2-2): SQTIHQWPATLVQPVGSPLSLECTVEGTSNPNLYWYRQAAGRGLQLLFYSVGIGQISSEVPQNLSASRPQDRQFILSSKKLLLSDSGFYLCAWSVHGTGELFFGEGSRLTVL.

V is TRBV7-2 and J is TRBJ2-2; D remains ambiguous. Per germline, CDR1 SGHTA and CDR2 FQGNSA. CDR3 length equals 13 residues. The ends were cut back, 5 bases at V and 2 bases at J, with 6 bases in the middle. CDR3 nucleotides: TGTGCCAGCAGCCTTCGTAACACCGGGGAGCTGTTTTTT. Encoded protein: CASSLRNTGELFF.

The chain employs TRBV6-6 and TRBJ1-2; D remains ambiguous. CDR3 size: 13 residues. V lost 7 bases and J 8 bases, leaving 17 bases between the germline ends. Germline V lookup: CDR1 MNHNY, CDR2 SVGAGI (reference sequence). The CDR3 nucleotides read TGTGCCAGCAACCGTCCCGAGGGAAGGGGCTACACCTTC. Translated, it gives CASNRPEGRGYTF.

The CDR3 sequence: CASSVSQGVGSPLHF. The CDR3 nucleotides are TGTGCCAGCAGCGTTTCGCAGGGAGTTGGTTCACCCCTCCACTTT. This chain uses TRBV9 with TRBJ1-6; weak D call: TRBD1 (5 bases). V was cut by 2 bases and J by 9 bases, with 15 bases left in between. The germline gives CDR1 SGDLS, CDR2 YYNGEE. The CDR3 covers 15 residues.

V gene TRBV30 combines with J gene TRBJ1-3; 8 positions match TRBD1. Unmatched junction bases numbered 4, after V lost 5 bases and J lost 4 bases. Germline-derived CDR1 and CDR2 are GTSNPN and SVGIG (reference sequence). This CDR3 contains 13 residues. The CDR3 protein is CAWARDRGNTIYF. CDR3 DNA sequence: TGTGCCTGGGCTCGGGACAGGGGAAACACCATATATTTT.

The chain links TRBV5-6 to TRBJ2-7, with D perhaps matching TRBD1 (6 bases). Trimming took off 0 bases at V and 5 bases at J, with 12 bases between the two ends. Germline lookup yields CDR1 SGHDT and CDR2 YYEEEE. The CDR3 has 14 residues. In DNA form, the CDR3 reads TGTGCCAGCAGCTTGGAACAGGGTCGCGACGAGCAGTACTTC. Protein sequence: CASSLEQGRDEQYF.

This chain connects TRBV9 to TRBJ2-2; 7 bases fit TRBD2. The length of the CDR3 is 15 residues. Germline V gene lookup returns CDR1 SGDLS and CDR2 YYNGEE. The trim removed 4 bases at V and 3 bases at J, leaving 6 bases unmatched. CDR3 nucleotide sequence: TGTGCCAGCAGCCGGGGAGGGGCGCACACCGGGGAGCTGTTTTTT. This translates into CASSRGGAHTGELFF.

The rearrangement uses TRBV29-1 and TRBJ2-3; D not certain. Germline-derived CDR1 and CDR2 are SQVTM and ANQGSEA. This CDR3 spans 11 amino acids. Trimming took off 5 bases at V and 2 bases at J, with 5 bases between the two ends. The CDR3 protein is CSVPLTDTQYF. The CDR3 DNA reads TGCAGCGTTCCCCTCACAGATACGCAGTATTTT.

The V call is TRBV29-1, the J call TRBJ1-5; 7 bases are a match to TRBD1. Per the germline V gene, CDR1 is SQVTM and CDR2 is ANQGSEA. Unmatched junction bases numbered 5, after V lost 4 bases and J lost 2 bases. The CDR3 runs 14 residues. In nucleotides, the CDR3 is TGCAGCGTTGCGGAGGGGGCGGGCAATCAGCCCCAGCATTTT. It specifies CSVAEGAGNQPQHF.

This clone occurred a few times. This chain links TRBV5-1 with TRBJ2-7, with TRBD2 matching over 7 bases. Germline V gene sequence: CDR1 SGHRS, CDR2 YFSETQ. Germline trimming cut 4 bases from V and 6 bases from J; bases unmatched to any gene: 16. The CDR3 is made up of 16 amino acids. Written as DNA, the CDR3 is TGCGCCAGCAGCAGGGAGGGCGGGACTTCCCTCCTCGAGCAGTACTTC. Translation gives CASSREGGTSLLEQYF.

This chain links TRBV7-6 with TRBJ1-1; 7 bases fit TRBD1. The V gene end was trimmed by 1 base and the J gene end by 0 bases; junction bases not matched to a gene: 2. This CDR3 comprises 15 residues. Germline V gene lookup returns CDR1 SGHVS and CDR2 FNYEAQ. CDR3 in amino acids: CASSLGQGMNTEAFF. The CDR3 nucleotides are TGTGCCAGCAGCTTAGGACAGGGTATGAACACTGAAGCTTTCTTT.